Listed below are T cell receptor beta chains from one sample, sequenced in a study of blood T cell repertoires in COVID-19. Only in-frame clones appear in the TCRdb table, and some are missing; sequencing was by immunoSEQ multiplex PCR. This table holds 300,000 to 350,000 clones, roughly nine tenths found once. Sequencing input: peripheral blood. The receptors derive from a man aged 18-30 years with active or convalescent COVID-19. The CDR3 runs from the conserved cysteine through the conserved F or W. Each record gives: J gene, clone size, V gene, D gene, CDR3 DNA, CDR3 protein. D genes are given only for firm matches. Clone size appears in some rows only: once, few, many, or a class for an expanded clone.

j_gene: TRBJ2-3
abundance: -
v_gene: TRBV24-1
d_gene: TRBD1
CDR3nt: TGTGCCTCACAGGGGGCGTTGGGCACAGATACGCAGTATTTT
CDR3aa: CASQGALGTDTQYF

j_gene: TRBJ1-5
abundance: -
v_gene: TRBV6-5
d_gene: TRBD1
CDR3nt: TGTGCCAGCAGCCCGACAGGGAGCTACGAGCCCCAGCATTTT
CDR3aa: CASSPTGSYEPQHF

j_gene: TRBJ2-5
abundance: many
v_gene: TRBV4-1
d_gene: TRBD1
CDR3nt: TGCGCCAGCAGCCAAGACCCGGGACAGGGTATCGAGACCCAGTACTTC
CDR3aa: CASSQDPGQGIETQYF

j_gene: TRBJ1-2
abundance: -
v_gene: TRBV6-2/TRBV6-3
d_gene: TRBD1
CDR3nt: TGTGCCAGCAGTTACTCATCTGCGGGACAGCTGGCGTATGGCTACACCTTC
CDR3aa: CASSYSSAGQLAYGYTF

j_gene: TRBJ2-7
abundance: -
v_gene: TRBV5-6
d_gene: -
CDR3nt: TGTGCCAGCAGCTCGTATAGCTACGAGCAGTACTTC
CDR3aa: CASSSYSYEQYF

j_gene: TRBJ1-1
abundance: -
v_gene: TRBV19
d_gene: -
CDR3nt: TGTGCCAGTAGTATTGCAGGGGTAGGCACTGAAGCTTTCTTT
CDR3aa: CASSIAGVGTEAFF

j_gene: TRBJ1-6
abundance: -
v_gene: TRBV27
d_gene: TRBD1
CDR3nt: TGTGCCAGCAGGTCGGGACAGGGTAATTCACCCCTCCACTTT
CDR3aa: CASRSGQGNSPLHF

j_gene: TRBJ1-5
abundance: -
v_gene: TRBV5-1
d_gene: TRBD1
CDR3nt: TGCGCCAGCAGCTGGACAGGGTCCAGCAATCAGCCCCAGCATTTT
CDR3aa: CASSWTGSSNQPQHF

j_gene: TRBJ1-2
abundance: -
v_gene: TRBV7-9
d_gene: TRBD1
CDR3nt: TGTGCCAGCAGCGCAGGACAGGGCCAGGGGCATGGCTACACCTTC
CDR3aa: CASSAGQGQGHGYTF

j_gene: TRBJ2-1
abundance: -
v_gene: TRBV5-1
d_gene: TRBD1
CDR3nt: TGCGCCAGCACGGTGGGGCCGGACAGGTACAATGAGCAGTTCTTC
CDR3aa: CASTVGPDRYNEQFF

j_gene: TRBJ2-5
abundance: -
v_gene: TRBV19
d_gene: TRBD2
CDR3nt: TGTGCCAGTAGTATATCTAGCGGGAGTGGAGAGACCCAGTACTTC
CDR3aa: CASSISSGSGETQYF

j_gene: TRBJ2-3
abundance: -
v_gene: TRBV27
d_gene: TRBD2
CDR3nt: TGTGCCAGCAGATACGGGGGGGCCATGGATACGCAGTATTTT
CDR3aa: CASRYGGAMDTQYF

j_gene: TRBJ2-7
abundance: -
v_gene: TRBV5-1
d_gene: -
CDR3nt: TGCGCCAGCAGCTTGCTCGCGGGTTTTAACTACGAGCAGTACTTC
CDR3aa: CASSLLAGFNYEQYF

j_gene: TRBJ1-2
abundance: -
v_gene: TRBV2
d_gene: -
CDR3nt: TGTGCCAGCAGAAAGGACAGCTATGGCTACACCTTC
CDR3aa: CASRKDSYGYTF

j_gene: TRBJ2-3
abundance: -
v_gene: TRBV14
d_gene: TRBD1
CDR3nt: TGTGCCAGCAGCCAAGTCTGGCAGGGGGAATCAACAGATACGCAGTATTTT
CDR3aa: CASSQVWQGESTDTQYF

j_gene: TRBJ2-2
abundance: -
v_gene: TRBV19
d_gene: TRBD1
CDR3nt: TGTGCCAGTAGTTCACAGGGGGTTAAGGCCGGGGAGCTGTTTTTT
CDR3aa: CASSSQGVKAGELFF

j_gene: TRBJ1-5
abundance: -
v_gene: TRBV10-2
d_gene: -
CDR3nt: TGCGCCAGCAGTGAAGTGGGGGCAGGTTTCAATCAGCCCCAGCATTTT
CDR3aa: CASSEVGAGFNQPQHF

j_gene: TRBJ2-1
abundance: -
v_gene: TRBV18
d_gene: TRBD2
CDR3nt: TGTGCCAGCTCACCGGGACTAGCGGGCAATTACAATGAGCAGTTCTTC
CDR3aa: CASSPGLAGNYNEQFF

j_gene: TRBJ2-1
abundance: -
v_gene: TRBV15
d_gene: TRBD2
CDR3nt: TGTGCCACCAGCCCTAGCGGGGGGATGAATGAGCAGTTCTTC
CDR3aa: CATSPSGGMNEQFF

j_gene: TRBJ2-3
abundance: -
v_gene: TRBV28
d_gene: -
CDR3nt: TGTGCCAGCAGTTTAATTTGGGGGCGCTACGATACGCAGTATTTT
CDR3aa: CASSLIWGRYDTQYF

j_gene: TRBJ1-2
abundance: -
v_gene: TRBV9
d_gene: TRBD1
CDR3nt: TGTGCCAGCAGCGGAACAGGGGCTGGCTACACCTTC
CDR3aa: CASSGTGAGYTF

j_gene: TRBJ1-6
abundance: -
v_gene: TRBV27
d_gene: -
CDR3nt: TGTGCCAGCAGTCACAGGGTAGTGAATTCACCCCTCCACTTT
CDR3aa: CASSHRVVNSPLHF

j_gene: TRBJ1-6
abundance: -
v_gene: TRBV4-1
d_gene: -
CDR3nt: TGCGCCAGCAGCCACCCCCAGGGGAACGCTTCACCCCTCCACTTT
CDR3aa: CASSHPQGNASPLHF

j_gene: TRBJ1-2
abundance: -
v_gene: TRBV5-1
d_gene: TRBD1
CDR3nt: TGCGCCAGCAGCTTGGGGACAGGGGTTGATGGCTACACCTTC
CDR3aa: CASSLGTGVDGYTF

j_gene: TRBJ1-6
abundance: many
v_gene: TRBV28
d_gene: -
CDR3nt: TGTGCCAGCTTCGGGGAGAGTAATTCACCCCTCCACTTT
CDR3aa: CASFGESNSPLHF

j_gene: TRBJ2-7
abundance: -
v_gene: TRBV19
d_gene: TRBD1
CDR3nt: TGTGCCAGTAGTGCCCGACAGGGAATGGGCCCGCGGACCTACGAGCAGTACTTC
CDR3aa: CASSARQGMGPRTYEQYF

j_gene: TRBJ1-2
abundance: -
v_gene: TRBV6-5
d_gene: TRBD1
CDR3nt: TGTGCCAGCACCGACAGGGGGCGGGTCGACGGCTACACCTTC
CDR3aa: CASTDRGRVDGYTF

j_gene: TRBJ2-2
abundance: -
v_gene: TRBV7-9
d_gene: -
CDR3nt: TGTGCCAGCAGCCCCCTTAACACCGGGGAGCTGTTTTTT
CDR3aa: CASSPLNTGELFF

j_gene: TRBJ2-1
abundance: -
v_gene: TRBV4-1
d_gene: -
CDR3nt: TGCGCCAGCAGCCACCCCCGAGGTGTGGATTACAATGAGCAGTTCTTC
CDR3aa: CASSHPRGVDYNEQFF

j_gene: TRBJ1-3
abundance: -
v_gene: TRBV29-1
d_gene: TRBD1
CDR3nt: TGCAGCGTACGACAGGGCGCTGGAAACACCATATATTTT
CDR3aa: CSVRQGAGNTIYF

j_gene: TRBJ1-2
abundance: -
v_gene: TRBV7-2
d_gene: TRBD1
CDR3nt: TGTGCCAGCAGGATACAGGGGGATGGCTACACCTTC
CDR3aa: CASRIQGDGYTF

j_gene: TRBJ1-2
abundance: -
v_gene: TRBV18
d_gene: TRBD1
CDR3nt: TGTGCCAGCTCACCCGGGACAGTTTTTAACTATGGCTACACCTTC
CDR3aa: CASSPGTVFNYGYTF

j_gene: TRBJ2-1
abundance: -
v_gene: TRBV28
d_gene: TRBD1
CDR3nt: TGTGCCAGCAGCCGGGACAGGGGGTTTAATGAGCAGTTCTTC
CDR3aa: CASSRDRGFNEQFF

j_gene: TRBJ2-7
abundance: -
v_gene: TRBV4-1
d_gene: TRBD2
CDR3nt: TGCGCCAGCAGCCAAGATTTGGGGGGGGAGCAGTACTTC
CDR3aa: CASSQDLGGEQYF

j_gene: TRBJ1-1
abundance: -
v_gene: TRBV5-1
d_gene: -
CDR3nt: TGCGCCAGCAGCTTGCAGGGGCCTTGGAACACTGAAGCTTTCTTT
CDR3aa: CASSLQGPWNTEAFF

j_gene: TRBJ2-1
abundance: few
v_gene: TRBV5-1
d_gene: -
CDR3nt: TGCGCCAGCAGCTTGAGCAGGGAGCAGTTCTTC
CDR3aa: CASSLSREQFF

j_gene: TRBJ2-7
abundance: -
v_gene: TRBV6-5
d_gene: TRBD1
CDR3nt: TGTGCCAGCCGCCCGACCGGGACAGCCTACTACGAGCAGTACTTC
CDR3aa: CASRPTGTAYYEQYF

j_gene: TRBJ1-4
abundance: once
v_gene: TRBV27
d_gene: -
CDR3nt: TGTGCCAGCAAAGTAGGGGCAGGGGATGGTGAAAAACTGTTTTTT
CDR3aa: CASKVGAGDGEKLFF